Following are 2 T cell receptor beta chains from one sample sequenced in a study of regulatory T cells in long-lasting Graves disease. Time point here: newly diagnosed GD, antithyroid drugs for less than 3 months. The TCR library was made from RNA that had been extracted from PBMCs in TRIzol. The authors built TCR beta libraries using iRepertoire HTBI primers and Arm-PCR of CDR3 regions. TCRdb recomputed calls from the multiplex PCR reads with MiXCR, one row per CDR3 protein. Among a few hundred thousand distinct CDR3 sequences listed, 10% to 15% were seen once. The data were also submitted as part of a second study, on T cells in Graves' hyperthyroidism and ophthalmopathy.

The specimen comprised peripheral blood mononuclear cells (PBMCs), sampled at new diagnosis, from a patient treated with antithyroid drugs. The receptor source for this set is a young woman with Graves disease.

The chain is built from TRBV10-3 and TRBJ1-3; D call uncertain. CDR1 and CDR2 from the germline V gene are ENHRY and SYGVKD. Trimming took 11 bases from V and 2 from J, leaving 13 bases between them. There are 13 residues in the CDR3. The CDR3 reads CASYRAPGNTIYF. The CDR3 region has the DNA TGTGCCTCATACAGAGCTCCTGGAAACACCATATATTTT.

This clonotype was observed at least ten times. The CDR3 DNA follows: TGTGCCAGCACCAGAATACCGAGGGCTAACACTGAAGCTTTCTTT. Amino acids: CASTRIPRANTEAFF. This chain uses TRBV6-2 or TRBV6-3 with TRBJ1-1; D gene unclear. The CDR3 extends over 15 amino acids. V dropped 7 bases and J dropped 2 bases, with 17 bases sitting between them. Germline V gives CDR1 MNHEY, CDR2 SVGEGT.